These T cell receptor beta chains were read from a single sample in a study of Tregs in tolerant kidney transplant recipients. Assay: immunoSEQ multiplex PCR; the TCRdb copy retains only in-frame clones and omits some. This table holds 240,000 or so clones, about 86% found once. Sequences were obtained from CD4+ T cells from blood. The receptors derive from a human donor in good health. The CDR3 runs from the conserved cysteine through the conserved F or W. Each record gives: clone size, V gene, J gene, D gene, CDR3 DNA, CDR3 protein. D genes are given only for firm matches. Size is stated for part of the rows, as once, few or many counts, or as a class when the clone is expanded.

clone_size: once; v_call: TRBV6-5; j_call: TRBJ1-2; d_call: .; cdr3_nt: TGTGCCAGCAGTTACTACCAGGCGGGGAACGATGGCTACACCTTC; cdr3_aa: CASSYYQAGNDGYTF
clone_size: .; v_call: TRBV6-1; j_call: TRBJ1-1; d_call: .; cdr3_nt: TGTGCCAGCAGTAGGCTTTACACTGAAGCTTTCTTT; cdr3_aa: CASSRLYTEAFF
clone_size: .; v_call: TRBV2; j_call: TRBJ2-5; d_call: .; cdr3_nt: TGTGCCAGCAGGGGGAACCAAGAGACCCAGTACTTC; cdr3_aa: CASRGNQETQYF
clone_size: .; v_call: TRBV7-9; j_call: TRBJ2-7; d_call: .; cdr3_nt: TGTGCCAGCAGCTCAACCGACAGATCCTACGAGCAGTACTTC; cdr3_aa: CASSSTDRSYEQYF
clone_size: once; v_call: TRBV2; j_call: TRBJ1-2; d_call: .; cdr3_nt: TGTGCCAGCAGTTCGGACGGCCGGGTACTCTATGGCTACACCTTC; cdr3_aa: CASSSDGRVLYGYTF
clone_size: .; v_call: TRBV5-1; j_call: TRBJ2-6; d_call: .; cdr3_nt: TGCGCCAGCAGCCTCTTAGGGGGTACAGGGGCCAACGTCCTGACTTTC; cdr3_aa: CASSLLGGTGANVLTF
clone_size: .; v_call: TRBV27; j_call: TRBJ2-3; d_call: .; cdr3_nt: TGTGCCAGCAGCGCAGATCGGGGGCCGAAGGATACGCAGTATTTT; cdr3_aa: CASSADRGPKDTQYF
clone_size: .; v_call: TRBV10-3; j_call: TRBJ2-7; d_call: TRBD2; cdr3_nt: TGTGCCATCAGTGAAGGACTAGCGGGGGGGAATTACGAGCAGTACTTC; cdr3_aa: CAISEGLAGGNYEQYF
clone_size: .; v_call: TRBV2; j_call: TRBJ1-5; d_call: TRBD1; cdr3_nt: TGTGCCAGCAAGTCCTTAGGGACAGCAAGGCAGCCCCAGCATTTT; cdr3_aa: CASKSLGTARQPQHF
clone_size: .; v_call: TRBV7-9; j_call: TRBJ2-3; d_call: .; cdr3_nt: TGTGCCAGCAGCCCTTGGGTAGCGGGCACAGATACGCAGTATTTT; cdr3_aa: CASSPWVAGTDTQYF
clone_size: .; v_call: TRBV7-2; j_call: TRBJ2-3; d_call: .; cdr3_nt: TGTGCCAGCAGCTTGGCGGGCGCAGATACGCAGTATTTT; cdr3_aa: CASSLAGADTQYF
clone_size: .; v_call: TRBV7-9; j_call: TRBJ2-1; d_call: .; cdr3_nt: TGTGCCAGCAAAGGCCGACTCATACCCCGCTCCTACAATGAGCAGTTCTTC; cdr3_aa: CASKGRLIPRSYNEQFF
clone_size: .; v_call: TRBV6-5; j_call: TRBJ2-5; d_call: .; cdr3_nt: TGTGCCAGCAGTTACTCGAGTAGGGTAGGGGAGACCCAGTACTTC; cdr3_aa: CASSYSSRVGETQYF